This entry concerns a single T cell receptor beta chain. This sample is drawn from a study of shared clonotypes between healthy human individuals. Execution of the assay was at deep level. TCRdb's copy holds only in-frame clones and misses some; the assay was immunoSEQ multiplex PCR. The table includes some 1,400,000 clones, roughly 97% detected once. Germline values: CDR1 SGDLS, CDR2 YYNGEE. V lost 3 bases, J lost 3 bases, and 13 bases lay in between. This CDR3 contains 14 residues. Material for sequencing was naive CD4+ T cells sorted from blood. As for subset: CD45RA+ positively selected. V usage is TRBV9 and J usage is TRBJ2-7; D not certain. This sequence was found in a man aged 30 to 39 in good health. The chain's CDR3 is CASSALPRDYEQYF. Written as DNA, the CDR3 is TGTGCCAGCAGCGCCCTCCCTAGGGACTACGAGCAGTACTTC.